One sample yielded the 3 T cell receptor beta chains listed below, sequenced in a study. The sorted Tregs were CD4+CD25+CD127-/low cells. Using its own MiXCR run on the 5' RACE reads, TCRdb lists one record per CDR3 protein. The table records thousands of distinct CDR3 sequences, more than 40% of them present only once. Sequenced material: Tregs sorted from a lymph node. These receptors all stem from a female donor with breast cancer.

This clonotype was seen only once. The rearrangement joins TRBV7-6 to TRBJ2-1, with TRBD1 matching 12 bases. Germline V CDR1 and CDR2: SGHVS, FNYEAQ. The trim removed 0 bases at V and 6 bases at J, leaving 6 bases unmatched. The CDR3 covers 17 residues. The CDR3 bases are TGTGCCAGCAGCTTAGCGGGGACAGGGGGCGCAGGCAATGAGCAGTTCTTC. Translation: CASSLAGTGGAGNEQFF.

The chain's CDR3 is CSVAEGAGDEQFF. The CDR3 region has the DNA TGCAGCGTTGCGGAAGGAGCGGGAGATGAGCAGTTCTTC. The rearrangement links TRBV29-1 to TRBJ2-1, with 8 bases matching TRBD2. The V gene end was trimmed by 4 bases and the J gene end by 8 bases; junction bases not matched to a gene: 7. CDR3 length equals 13 residues. Germline CDR1 SQVTM, CDR2 ANQGSEA.

V usage is TRBV20-1 and J usage is TRBJ1-2; D not certain. Trimming pared 0 bases from V and 5 bases from J, leaving 19 bases between. This CDR3 has 16 amino acids. From germline, CDR1 is DFQATT and CDR2 SNEGSKA (reference sequence). CDR3 residues: CSARDLDGPLGYGYTF. CDR3 DNA: TGCAGTGCTAGAGATCTCGATGGCCCACTAGGGTATGGCTACACCTTC.